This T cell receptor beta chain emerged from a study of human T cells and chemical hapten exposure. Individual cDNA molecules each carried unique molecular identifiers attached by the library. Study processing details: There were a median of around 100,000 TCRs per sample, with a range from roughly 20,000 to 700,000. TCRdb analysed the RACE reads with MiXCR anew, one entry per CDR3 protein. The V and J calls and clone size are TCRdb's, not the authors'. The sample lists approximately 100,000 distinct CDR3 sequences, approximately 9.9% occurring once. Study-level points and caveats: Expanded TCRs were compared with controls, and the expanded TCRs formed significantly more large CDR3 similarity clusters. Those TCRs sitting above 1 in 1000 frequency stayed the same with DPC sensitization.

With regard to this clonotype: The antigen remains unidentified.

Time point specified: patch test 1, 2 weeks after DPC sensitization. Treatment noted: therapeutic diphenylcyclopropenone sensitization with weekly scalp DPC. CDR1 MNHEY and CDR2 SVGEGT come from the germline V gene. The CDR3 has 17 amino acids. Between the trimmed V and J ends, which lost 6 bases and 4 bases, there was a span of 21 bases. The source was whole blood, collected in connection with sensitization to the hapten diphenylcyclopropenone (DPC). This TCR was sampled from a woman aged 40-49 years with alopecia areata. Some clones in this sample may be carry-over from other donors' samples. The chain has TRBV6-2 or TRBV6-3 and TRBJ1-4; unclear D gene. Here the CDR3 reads CASRTRGPPSDNEKLFF. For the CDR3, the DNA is TGTGCCAGCAGAACCCGCGGACCCCCATCTGATAATGAAAAACTGTTTTTT.